These T cell receptor beta chains were read from a single sample in a study of T cell repertoires in cytomegalovirus infection. MiXCR was run by TCRdb on the reads, yielding one entry per CDR3 protein. The table shows about half a million distinct CDR3 sequences, with roughly a third occurring only once. Their target antigens are unknown. The sample here was cultured PBMCs, taken from culture after CMV antigen stimulation. The receptors here all came from a human donor in good health (CMV status not recorded). Some clones in this sample may be carry-over from other donors' samples. The CDR3 runs from the conserved cysteine through the conserved F or W. A D gene is named only where the DNA matches it firmly. For some rows the clone size is stated as once, few or many, or as a class when expanded; others skip it.

d_call | j_call | clone_size | cdr3_length | v_call | cdr3_aa | cdr3_nt
. | TRBJ2-1 | few | 13 | TRBV20-1 | CSATPGSYNEQFF | TGCAGTGCTACTCCCGGGTCCTACAATGAGCAGTTCTTC
. | TRBJ2-3 | many | 13 | TRBV12-3/TRBV12-4 | CASSWRAGDTQYF | TGTGCCAGCAGTTGGAGGGCGGGAGATACGCAGTATTTT
. | TRBJ1-1 | few | 15 | TRBV29-1 | CSVEVQWTRNTEAFF | TGCAGCGTTGAAGTACAGTGGACGAGAAACACTGAAGCTTTCTTT
. | TRBJ1-5 | . | 13 | TRBV29-1 | CSARSEGDQPQHF | TGCAGCGCCCGTAGTGAGGGGGATCAGCCCCAGCATTTT
. | TRBJ1-1 | . | 14 | TRBV19 | CASRRTEMNTEAFF | TGTGCCAGTAGAAGGACAGAGATGAACACTGAAGCTTTCTTT
TRBD2 | TRBJ2-3 | few | 16 | TRBV27 | CASSAGLAGNTDTQYF | TGTGCCAGCAGTGCGGGACTAGCGGGTAATACAGATACGCAGTATTTT
TRBD1 | TRBJ1-2 | . | 13 | TRBV29-1 | CSVELGGYYGYTF | TGCAGCGTTGAACTAGGGGGCTATTATGGCTACACCTTC
. | TRBJ2-1 | few | 12 | TRBV6-2/TRBV6-3 | CASCPDYNEQFF | TGTGCCAGCTGCCCGGACTACAATGAGCAGTTCTTC
. | TRBJ1-1 | few | 17 | TRBV6-1 | CASSYVGGSPLDTEAFF | TGTGCCAGCAGTTACGTTGGTGGAAGTCCTCTCGACACTGAAGCTTTCTTT
. | TRBJ2-7 | . | 20 | TRBV28 | CASSFIFRAGAAPSLYEQYF | TGTGCCAGCAGTTTTATTTTTAGGGCAGGGGCCGCCCCCAGCCTCTACGAGCAGTACTTC
. | TRBJ2-1 | . | 18 | TRBV7-2 | CASSLYETNALSGFEQFF | TGTGCCAGCAGCTTATATGAGACTAACGCGCTTAGCGGTTTTGAGCAGTTCTTC
. | TRBJ2-7 | many | 15 | TRBV7-2 | CASSLGGGSSYEQYF | TGTGCCAGCAGCTTAGGGGGAGGTAGCTCCTACGAGCAGTACTTC
. | TRBJ2-4 | few | 15 | TRBV10-3 | CAISESDGVGCIQYF | TGTGCCATCAGTGAATCGGACGGGGTCGGGTGCATTCAGTACTTC
TRBD2 | TRBJ2-1 | few | 16 | TRBV5-5 | CASSGSGGLGYNEQFF | TGTGCCAGCAGCGGTAGCGGGGGGTTGGGCTACAATGAGCAGTTCTTC
. | TRBJ1-5 | many | 16 | TRBV7-8 | CASSLARGLLNQPQHF | TGTGCCAGCAGCTTAGCTAGGGGACTCCTTAATCAGCCCCAGCATTTT
. | TRBJ2-7 | . | 13 | TRBV6-5 | CASGASAFYEQYF | TGTGCCTCCGGGGCTAGCGCGTTCTACGAGCAGTACTTC
TRBD1 | TRBJ1-2 | once | 14 | TRBV27 | CASKVGTGSYGYTF | TGTGCCAGCAAGGTCGGGACAGGGAGCTATGGCTACACCTTC
. | TRBJ2-5 | few | 14 | TRBV7-9 | CASSLPVGQETQYF | TGTGCCAGCAGCCTGCCTGTCGGGCAAGAGACCCAGTACTTC
. | TRBJ1-5 | . | 13 | TRBV4-3 | CASSQDTRQPQHF | TGCGCCAGCAGCCAAGATACTCGGCAGCCCCAGCATTTT
. | TRBJ1-5 | many | 14 | TRBV12-3/TRBV12-4 | CASSLGEPNQPQHF | TGTGCCAGCAGTTTAGGAGAGCCGAATCAGCCCCAGCATTTT
. | TRBJ2-3 | many | 14 | TRBV10-3 | CAISDGGATDTQYF | TGTGCCATCAGTGATGGGGGGGCCACAGATACGCAGTATTTT
TRBD1 | TRBJ1-1 | once | 16 | TRBV27 | CASSFSGQGAYTEAFF | TGTGCCAGCAGTTTTTCGGGACAGGGGGCGTACACTGAAGCTTTCTTT
TRBD2 | TRBJ2-3 | few | 15 | TRBV7-2 | CASSLTSGVTDTQYF | TGTGCCAGCAGCCTGACTAGCGGGGTCACAGATACGCAGTATTTT
. | TRBJ2-7 | many | 13 | TRBV12-3/TRBV12-4 | CASSRRGNYEQYF | TGTGCCAGCAGTCGGAGAGGCAATTACGAGCAGTACTTC
. | TRBJ2-1 | . | 12 | TRBV6-1 | CASTVGSGAQFF | TGTGCCAGCACAGTTGGTTCAGGGGCGCAGTTCTTC
. | TRBJ1-2 | . | 15 | TRBV28 | CASVYSGIALYGYTF | TGTGCCAGCGTTTATTCTGGTATAGCACTCTATGGCTACACCTTC
TRBD2 | TRBJ2-1 | . | 14 | TRBV19 | CASSGLAGRGEQFF | TGTGCCAGTAGCGGACTAGCGGGAAGGGGTGAGCAGTTCTTC
. | TRBJ2-3 | few | 13 | TRBV12-3/TRBV12-4 | CASQKVRGDTQYF | TGTGCCAGCCAAAAGGTTAGAGGAGATACGCAGTATTTT
. | TRBJ2-2 | few | 15 | TRBV27 | CASSLTSSNTGELFF | TGTGCCAGCAGTTTAACGAGTTCGAACACCGGGGAGCTGTTTTTT